This TCR beta chain came from a study of blood T cell repertoires in COVID-19. Here immunoSEQ multiplex PCR was the method, and the copy in TCRdb shows in-frame clones only, minus some. The table shows under 100,000 clones, with roughly 84% occurring only once. V was shortened by 8 bases and J by 4 bases, with 14 bases between the two germline ends. The germline CDR1 and CDR2 sequences are LNHDA and SQIVND (reference sequence). The CDR3 contains 13 residues. The sequencing sample was made of peripheral blood. The sequence was collected from a woman of 80 years or more with COVID-19, enrolled during active disease. This chain joins TRBV19 and TRBJ1-2; possibly TRBD1 for D (6 bases). The CDR3 region is CASRATGFYGYTF. CDR3 in DNA: TGTGCCAGTCGAGCAACAGGGTTCTATGGCTACACCTTC.